This TCR beta chain was profiled in a study of beta chain features in type 1 diabetes. Study results and limitations: Individuals with type 1 diabetes displayed fewer insertions and more deletions at VDJ junctions.

There are many counts of this clone. Its target is not known. Other nucleotide sequences in the sample specify the same CDR3. The sequenced template was cDNA made from the entire isolated RNA. Some clones are missing from TCRdb's copy, which holds only in-frame ones; the method was immunoSEQ multiplex PCR. This table holds under 300,000 clones, around a quarter found once. Trimming took off 5 bases at V and 1 base at J, with 7 bases between the two ends. Germline V gives CDR1 SEHNR, CDR2 FQNEAQ (reference sequence). This CDR3 has 13 amino acids. V and J are TRBV7-9 and TRBJ2-3; D uncertain. The sequencing input was central memory CD4+ T cells from blood. The sequence derives from a man aged 25 to 40 in good health. The CDR3 loop is CASSLVGTDTQYF. DNA of the CDR3: TGTGCCAGCAGCCTCGTAGGCACAGATACGCAGTATTTT.